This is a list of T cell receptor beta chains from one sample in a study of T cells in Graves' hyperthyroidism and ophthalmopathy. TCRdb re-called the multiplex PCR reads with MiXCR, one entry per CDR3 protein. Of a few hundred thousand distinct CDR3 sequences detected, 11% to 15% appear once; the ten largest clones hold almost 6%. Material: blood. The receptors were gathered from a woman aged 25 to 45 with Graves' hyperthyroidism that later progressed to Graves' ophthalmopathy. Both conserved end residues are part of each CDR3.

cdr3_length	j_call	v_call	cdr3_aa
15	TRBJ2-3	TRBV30	CAWGLAGPPTDTQYF
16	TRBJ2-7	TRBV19	CASSSGDGWGSYEQYF
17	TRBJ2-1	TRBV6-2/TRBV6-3	CASSYLSRTSGSNEQFF
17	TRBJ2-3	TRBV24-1	CATSGSRLGSLTDTQYF
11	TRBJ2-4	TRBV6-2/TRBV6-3	CTTGTGNIQYF
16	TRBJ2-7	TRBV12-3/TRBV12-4	CASSFVPGQLIYEQYF
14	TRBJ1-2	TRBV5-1	CASSTAGGAYGYTF
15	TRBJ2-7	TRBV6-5	CASSYRADAPYEQYF
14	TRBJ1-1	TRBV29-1	CSVAQGTHSTEAFF
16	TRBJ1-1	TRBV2	CASSEARTGAYTEAFF
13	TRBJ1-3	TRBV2	CASRETDGNTIYF
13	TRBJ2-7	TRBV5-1	CASSPGGRDEQYF
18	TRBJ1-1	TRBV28	CASSLTYYEELLNTEAFF
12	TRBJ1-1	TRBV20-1	CSALPQGTLAFF
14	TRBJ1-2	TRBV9	CASSSEGDFYGYTF
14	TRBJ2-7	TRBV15	CATSRDRWSYEQYF
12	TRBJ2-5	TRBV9	CASSVGEETQYF
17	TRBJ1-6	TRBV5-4	CASSSTGGYSYNSPLHF
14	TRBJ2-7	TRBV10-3	CAISPGTPGGEQYF
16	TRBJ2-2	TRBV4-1	CASSQPGGRNTGELFF
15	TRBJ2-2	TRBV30	CAWRKTAGDTGELFF
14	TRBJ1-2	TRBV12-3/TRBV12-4	CASTSDRALWGYTF
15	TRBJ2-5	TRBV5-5	CASRYSQAPQETQYF
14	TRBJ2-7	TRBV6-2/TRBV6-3	CASSYGEESYEQYF
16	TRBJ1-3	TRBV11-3	CASSLGRIMTGNTIYF
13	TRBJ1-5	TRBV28	CASSEDYNQPQHF
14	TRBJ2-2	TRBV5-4	CASSLERLPGELFF
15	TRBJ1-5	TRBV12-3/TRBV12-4	CASIWGSSGNQPQHF
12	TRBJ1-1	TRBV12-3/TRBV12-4	CASSTQGTEAFF
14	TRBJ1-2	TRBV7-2	CASSFQSGSYGYTF
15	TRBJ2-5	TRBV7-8	CASSPLNGAGETQYF
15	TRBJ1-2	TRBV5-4	CASSLGNGAQDGYTF
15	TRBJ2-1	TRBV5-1	CASSPRQGASNEQFF
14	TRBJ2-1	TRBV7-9	CASSPQGAYNEQFF
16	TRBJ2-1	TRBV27	CASSVLPGLAVDEQFF
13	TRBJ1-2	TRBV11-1	CASSPGTGFGYTF
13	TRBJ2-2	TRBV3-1	CASSQIVTGELFF
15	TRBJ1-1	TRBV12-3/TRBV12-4	CASSSLAGRNTEAFF
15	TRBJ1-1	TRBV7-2	CASSLGWPLNTEAFF
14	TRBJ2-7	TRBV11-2	CASSIDTPSYEQYF
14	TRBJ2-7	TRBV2	CASRSGLGPYEQYF
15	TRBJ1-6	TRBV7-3	CASSRDRDYNSPLHF
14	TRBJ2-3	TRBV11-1	CASSPRGSTDTQYF
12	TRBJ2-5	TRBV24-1	CATSDVGWTQYF
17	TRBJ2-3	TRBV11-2	CASSLVRGTGNQDTQYF
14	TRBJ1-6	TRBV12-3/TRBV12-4	CASRATGDYSPLHF
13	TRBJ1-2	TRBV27	CASSWDGNYDYTF
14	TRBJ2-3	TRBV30	CARRRLASTDTQYF
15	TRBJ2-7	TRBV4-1	CASSQGGQGAYEQYF
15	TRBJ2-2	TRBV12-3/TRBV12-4	CASSPDRVLPGELFF
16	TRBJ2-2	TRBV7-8	CASSSRRTANTGELFF
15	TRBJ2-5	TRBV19	CASNFWDGSVETQYF
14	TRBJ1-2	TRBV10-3	CANRQGAEGNGYTF
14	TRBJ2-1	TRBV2	CASSVGTGSHEQFF
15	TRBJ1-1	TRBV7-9	CASSFGTGLNTEAFF